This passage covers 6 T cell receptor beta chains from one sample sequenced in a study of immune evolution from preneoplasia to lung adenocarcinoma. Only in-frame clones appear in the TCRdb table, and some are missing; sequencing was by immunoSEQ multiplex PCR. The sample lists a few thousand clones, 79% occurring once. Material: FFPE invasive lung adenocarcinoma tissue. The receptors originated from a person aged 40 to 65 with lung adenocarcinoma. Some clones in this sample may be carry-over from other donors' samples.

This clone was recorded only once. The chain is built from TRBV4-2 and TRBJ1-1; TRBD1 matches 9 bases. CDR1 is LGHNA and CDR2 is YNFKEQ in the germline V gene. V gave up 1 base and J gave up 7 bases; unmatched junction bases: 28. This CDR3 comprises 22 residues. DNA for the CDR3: TGTGCCAGCAGCCAAGTTTCTTGGGGGTGGCCCCGGGACAGGGATAACTCGGGTGAAGCTTTCTTT. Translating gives CASSQVSWGWPRDRDNSGEAFF.

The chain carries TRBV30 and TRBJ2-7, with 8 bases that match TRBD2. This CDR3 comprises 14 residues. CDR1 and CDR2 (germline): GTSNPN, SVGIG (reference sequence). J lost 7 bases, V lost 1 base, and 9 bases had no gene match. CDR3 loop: CAWSGTSGFREQYF. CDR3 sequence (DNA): TGTGCCTGGAGTGGAACTAGCGGCTTCCGGGAGCAGTACTTC. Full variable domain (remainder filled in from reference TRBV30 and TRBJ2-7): SQTIHQWPATLVQPVGSPLSLECTVEGTSNPNLYWYRQAAGRGLQLLFYSVGIGQISSEVPQNLSASRPQDRQFILSSKKLLLSDSGFYLCAWSGTSGFREQYFGPGTRLTVT.

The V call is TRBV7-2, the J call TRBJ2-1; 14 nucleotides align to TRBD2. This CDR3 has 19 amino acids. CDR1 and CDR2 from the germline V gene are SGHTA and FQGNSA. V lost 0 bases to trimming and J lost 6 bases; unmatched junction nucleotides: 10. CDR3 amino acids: CASSLAPSGTSGGGNEQFF. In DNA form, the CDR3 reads TGTGCCAGCAGCTTAGCCCCCTCCGGGACTAGCGGGGGAGGCAATGAGCAGTTCTTC.

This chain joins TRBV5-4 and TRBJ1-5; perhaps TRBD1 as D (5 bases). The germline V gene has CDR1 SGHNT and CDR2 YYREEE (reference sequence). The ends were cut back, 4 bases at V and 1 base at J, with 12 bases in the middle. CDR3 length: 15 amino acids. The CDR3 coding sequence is TGTGCCAGCAGCCTGGGAGGGGTGAGCAATCAGCCCCAGCATTTT. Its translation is CASSLGGVSNQPQHF.

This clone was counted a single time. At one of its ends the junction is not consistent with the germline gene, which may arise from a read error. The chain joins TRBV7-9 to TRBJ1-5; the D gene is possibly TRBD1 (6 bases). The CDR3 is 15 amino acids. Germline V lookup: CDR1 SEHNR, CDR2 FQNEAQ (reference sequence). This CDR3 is CASSHAYRVQQPQHF. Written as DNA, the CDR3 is TGTGCCAGCAGCCATGCCTACAGGGTCCAACAGCCTCAGCATTTT.

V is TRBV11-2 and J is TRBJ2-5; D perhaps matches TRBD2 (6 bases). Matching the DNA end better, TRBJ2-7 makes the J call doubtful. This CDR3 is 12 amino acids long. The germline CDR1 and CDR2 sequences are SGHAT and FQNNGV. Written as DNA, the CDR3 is TGTGCCAGCAGCGCGGGGTCCTACGAGCAGTACTTC. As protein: CASSAGSYEQYF.